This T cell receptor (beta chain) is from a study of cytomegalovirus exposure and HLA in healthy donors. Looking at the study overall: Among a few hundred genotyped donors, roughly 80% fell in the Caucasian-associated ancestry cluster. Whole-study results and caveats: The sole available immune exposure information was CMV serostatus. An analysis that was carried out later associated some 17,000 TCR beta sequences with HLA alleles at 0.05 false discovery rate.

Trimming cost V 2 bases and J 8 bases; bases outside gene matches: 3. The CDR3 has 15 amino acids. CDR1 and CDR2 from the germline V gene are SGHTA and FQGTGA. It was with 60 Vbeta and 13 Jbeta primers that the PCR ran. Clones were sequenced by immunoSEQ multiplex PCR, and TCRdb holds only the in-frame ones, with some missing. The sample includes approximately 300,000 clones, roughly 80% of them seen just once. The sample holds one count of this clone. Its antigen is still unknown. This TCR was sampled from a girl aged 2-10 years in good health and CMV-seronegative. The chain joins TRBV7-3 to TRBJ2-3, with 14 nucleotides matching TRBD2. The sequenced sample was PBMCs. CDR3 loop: CASSLGLAGGGTQYF. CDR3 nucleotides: TGTGCCAGCAGCTTAGGACTAGCGGGAGGAGGTACGCAGTATTTT.